This T cell receptor (beta chain) originates from a study of shared clonotypes between healthy human individuals. From germline, CDR1 is SGHTA and CDR2 FQGNSA. The CDR3 covers 16 residues. Trimming took 5 bases from V and 5 from J, leaving 19 bases between them. Clones were read by immunoSEQ multiplex PCR, and TCRdb kept only the in-frame ones, dropping some. The sample has approximately 400,000 clones; 96% are singletons. This sequence originates from a young man in good health. The chain carries TRBV7-2 and TRBJ1-5; D may be TRBD1 (5 bases). The source material was memory CD8+ T cells sorted from blood. Subset given: CD45RO+ cells pooled with CCR7-negative TemRA cells. Here the CDR3 DNA reads TGTGCCAGCAGCCCCCCCCCTGCAGGGATCCATCAGCCCCAGCATTTT. This encodes CASSPPPAGIHQPQHF.